This T cell receptor (beta chain) comes out of a study of response to subunit inactivated influenza vaccine (dated by TCRdb to the late 2010s). The study in broad terms: Deep quantitative T cell receptor repertoire profiling was used in the study to track responses to a trivalent subunit inactivated influenza vaccine.

The library was obtained by RT-PCR. The instrument given in TCRdb is Illumina HiSeq 2500. The public reads were reanalyzed by TCRdb: fastp trimming at Q25, MiXCR alignment, in-frame beta chains only. Every CDR3 protein is listed once, alongside the most common genes and DNA of its rows. The sample profile shows some 800,000 distinct CDR3 sequences; 21% of them were found once. The ten top clones hold about 10% of the sample. Points on this clonotype: It lacks a known antigen. There are no base qualities to consult, and no much larger clone falls within one base.

Points the paper makes about the study in general: The authors suggested that each seasonal influenza vaccination may recruit only a limited number of new T cells.

Relative to germline, V is 4 bases shorter and J is 4 bases shorter, with 10 bases between their ends. The CDR3, from cysteine to phenylalanine, totals 13 residues. Solely the CDR3 DNA is kept, with 39 bases framed from the first base. Taken from the germline V gene, the CDR1 and CDR2 loops are SGHAT and FQNNGV. This chain is built from TRBV11-2 and TRBJ1-2; TRBD1 could be the D gene, as 5 bases match. The source was PBMCs from blood, collected about 5 days after vaccination. This receptor was taken from a man in his fifties or sixties who received an inactivated influenza vaccine. Donor details come from another sample of the same person, matched by shared clones. The bases are TGTGCCAGCAGCTCGCGGGACGGCTATGGCTACACCTTC. It encodes CASSSRDGYGYTF.